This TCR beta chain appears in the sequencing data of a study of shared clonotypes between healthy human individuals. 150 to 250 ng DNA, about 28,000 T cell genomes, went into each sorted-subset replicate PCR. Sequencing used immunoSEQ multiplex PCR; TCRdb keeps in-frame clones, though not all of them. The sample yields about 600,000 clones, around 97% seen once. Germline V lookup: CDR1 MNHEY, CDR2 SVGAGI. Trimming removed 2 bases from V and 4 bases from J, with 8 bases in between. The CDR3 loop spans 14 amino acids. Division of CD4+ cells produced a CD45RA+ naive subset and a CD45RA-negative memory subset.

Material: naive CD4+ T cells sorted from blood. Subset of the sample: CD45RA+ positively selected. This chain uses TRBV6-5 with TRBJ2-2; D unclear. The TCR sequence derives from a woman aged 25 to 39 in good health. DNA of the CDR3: TGTGCCAGCAGTTACGAGCGCACCACCGGGGAGCTGTTTTTT. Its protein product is CASSYERTTGELFF.